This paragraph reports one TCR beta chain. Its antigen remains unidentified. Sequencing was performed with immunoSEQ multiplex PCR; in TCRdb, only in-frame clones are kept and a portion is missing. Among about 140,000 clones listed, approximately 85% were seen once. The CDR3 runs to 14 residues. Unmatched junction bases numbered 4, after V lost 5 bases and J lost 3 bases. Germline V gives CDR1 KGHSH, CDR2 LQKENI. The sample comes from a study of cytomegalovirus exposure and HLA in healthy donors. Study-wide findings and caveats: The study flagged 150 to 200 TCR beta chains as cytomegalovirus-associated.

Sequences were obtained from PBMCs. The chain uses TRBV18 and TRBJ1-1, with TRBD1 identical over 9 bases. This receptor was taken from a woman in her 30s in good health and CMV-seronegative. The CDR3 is CASSSRQGDTEAFF. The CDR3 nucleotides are TGTGCCAGCTCATCTCGACAGGGGGACACTGAAGCTTTCTTT.